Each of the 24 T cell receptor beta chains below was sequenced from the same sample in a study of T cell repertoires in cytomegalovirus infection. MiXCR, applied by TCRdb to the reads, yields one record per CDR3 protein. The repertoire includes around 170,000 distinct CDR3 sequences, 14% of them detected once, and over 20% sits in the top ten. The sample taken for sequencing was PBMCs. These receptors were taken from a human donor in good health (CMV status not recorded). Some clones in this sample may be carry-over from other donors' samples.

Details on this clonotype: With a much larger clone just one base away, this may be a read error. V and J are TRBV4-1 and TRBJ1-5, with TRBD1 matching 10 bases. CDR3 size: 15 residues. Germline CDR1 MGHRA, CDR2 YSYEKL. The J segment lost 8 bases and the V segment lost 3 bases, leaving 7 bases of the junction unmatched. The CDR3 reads CASSHIDRGPKPQHF. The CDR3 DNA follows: TGCGCCAGCAGCCACATCGACAGGGGGCCTAAGCCCCAGCATTTT.

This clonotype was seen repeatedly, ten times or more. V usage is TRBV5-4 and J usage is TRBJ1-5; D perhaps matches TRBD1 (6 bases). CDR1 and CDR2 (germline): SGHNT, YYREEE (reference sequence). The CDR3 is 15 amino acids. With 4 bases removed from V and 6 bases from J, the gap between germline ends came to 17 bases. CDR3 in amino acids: CASSPGRGKGQPQHF. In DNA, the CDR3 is TGTGCCAGCAGCCCAGGGAGGGGGAAAGGTCAGCCCCAGCATTTT. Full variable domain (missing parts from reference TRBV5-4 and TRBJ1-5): ETGVTQSPTHLIKTRGQQVTLRCSSQSGHNTVSWYQQALGQGPQFIFQYYREEENGRGNFPPRFSGLQFPNYSSELNVNALELDDSALYLCASSPGRGKGQPQHFGDGTRLSIL.

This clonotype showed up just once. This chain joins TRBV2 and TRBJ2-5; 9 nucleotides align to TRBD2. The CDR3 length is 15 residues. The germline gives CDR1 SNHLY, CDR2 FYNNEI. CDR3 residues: CASQLMTSGEETQYF. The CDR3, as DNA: TGTGCTTCCCAACTTATGACTAGCGGTGAGGAGACCCAGTACTTC.

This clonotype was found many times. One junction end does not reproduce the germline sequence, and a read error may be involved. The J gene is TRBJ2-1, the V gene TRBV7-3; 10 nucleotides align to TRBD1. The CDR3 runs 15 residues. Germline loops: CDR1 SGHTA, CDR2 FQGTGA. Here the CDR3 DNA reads TGTGCCAGCAGCTCGACAGGGGGCTCCCACAATGAGCAGTTCTTC. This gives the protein CASSSTGGSHNEQFF.

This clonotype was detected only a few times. The CDR3: CASSSDTGAYEQYF. In DNA form, the CDR3 reads TGTGCCAGCAGTTCCGACACGGGCGCCTACGAGCAGTACTTC. V and J are TRBV7-8 and TRBJ2-7; no definite D call. The V end was cut by 6 bases, the J end by 2 bases, with 14 bases between. Germline V gives CDR1 SGHVS, CDR2 FQNEAQ. The CDR3 contains 14 residues.

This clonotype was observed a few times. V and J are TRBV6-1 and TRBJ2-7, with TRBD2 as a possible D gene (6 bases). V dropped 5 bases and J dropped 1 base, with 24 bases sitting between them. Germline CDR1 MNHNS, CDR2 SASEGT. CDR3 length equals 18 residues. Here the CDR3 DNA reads TGTGCCAGCAGTCCCCGATCCAGCGGGTTCGGCACTTCCTACGAGCAGTACTTC. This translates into CASSPRSSGFGTSYEQYF.

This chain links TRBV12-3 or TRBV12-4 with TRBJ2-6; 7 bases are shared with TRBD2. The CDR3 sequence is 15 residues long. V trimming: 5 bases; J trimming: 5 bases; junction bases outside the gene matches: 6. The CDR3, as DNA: TGTGCCAGCAGTCTTAGCGGGTCTTGGGCCAACGTCCTGACTTTC. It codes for CASSLSGSWANVLTF.

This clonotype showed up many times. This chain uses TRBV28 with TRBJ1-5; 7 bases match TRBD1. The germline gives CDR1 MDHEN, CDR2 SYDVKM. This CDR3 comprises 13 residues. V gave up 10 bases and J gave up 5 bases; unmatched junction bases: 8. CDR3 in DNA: TGTGCCACAGCGGGCAGGGGGGATCAGCCCCAGCATTTT. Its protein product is CATAGRGDQPQHF.

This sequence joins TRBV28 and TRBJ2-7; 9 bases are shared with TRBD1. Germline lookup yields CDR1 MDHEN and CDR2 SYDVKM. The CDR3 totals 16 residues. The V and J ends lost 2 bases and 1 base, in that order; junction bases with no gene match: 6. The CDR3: CASSLGDRVLSYEQYF. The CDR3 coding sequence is TGTGCCAGCAGTTTAGGGGACAGGGTCCTATCCTACGAGCAGTACTTC.

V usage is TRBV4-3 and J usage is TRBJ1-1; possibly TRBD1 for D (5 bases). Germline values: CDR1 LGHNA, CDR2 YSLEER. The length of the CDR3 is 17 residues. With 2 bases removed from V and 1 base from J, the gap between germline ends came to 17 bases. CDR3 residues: CASSQLYSGTGNTEAFF. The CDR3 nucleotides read TGCGCCAGCAGCCAACTCTATTCCGGGACCGGGAACACTGAAGCTTTCTTT.

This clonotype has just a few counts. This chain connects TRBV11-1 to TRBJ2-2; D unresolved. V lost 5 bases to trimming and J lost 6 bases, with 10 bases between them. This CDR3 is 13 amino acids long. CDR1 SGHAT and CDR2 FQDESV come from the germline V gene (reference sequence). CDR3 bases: TGTGCCAGCAGCCAAAGGACGGCCGGGGAGCTGTTTTTT. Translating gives CASSQRTAGELFF.

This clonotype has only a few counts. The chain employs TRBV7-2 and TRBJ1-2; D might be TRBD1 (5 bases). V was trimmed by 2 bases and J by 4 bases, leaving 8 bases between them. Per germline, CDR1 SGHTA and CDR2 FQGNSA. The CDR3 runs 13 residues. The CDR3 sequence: CASSLRGLYGYTF. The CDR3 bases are TGTGCCAGCAGCTTACGGGGACTCTATGGCTACACCTTC.

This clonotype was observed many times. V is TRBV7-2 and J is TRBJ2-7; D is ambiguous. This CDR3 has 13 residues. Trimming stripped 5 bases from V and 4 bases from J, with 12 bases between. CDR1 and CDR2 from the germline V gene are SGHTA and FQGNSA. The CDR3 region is CASSLSPVYEQYF. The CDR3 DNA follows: TGTGCCAGCAGCCTCTCCCCCGTGTACGAGCAGTACTTC.

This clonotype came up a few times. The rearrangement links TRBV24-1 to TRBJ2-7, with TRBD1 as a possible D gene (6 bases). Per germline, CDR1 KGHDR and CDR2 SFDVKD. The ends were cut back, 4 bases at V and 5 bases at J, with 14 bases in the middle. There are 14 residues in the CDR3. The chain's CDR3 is CATSDPGTPNEQYF. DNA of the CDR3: TGTGCCACCAGTGACCCCGGGACACCCAACGAGCAGTACTTC.

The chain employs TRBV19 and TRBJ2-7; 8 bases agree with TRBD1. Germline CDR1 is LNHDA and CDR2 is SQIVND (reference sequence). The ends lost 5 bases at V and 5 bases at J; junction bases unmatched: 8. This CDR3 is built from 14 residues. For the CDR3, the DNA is TGTGCCAGTAGTCGTGCCGACAGGGGACACGAGCAGTACTTC. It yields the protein CASSRADRGHEQYF.

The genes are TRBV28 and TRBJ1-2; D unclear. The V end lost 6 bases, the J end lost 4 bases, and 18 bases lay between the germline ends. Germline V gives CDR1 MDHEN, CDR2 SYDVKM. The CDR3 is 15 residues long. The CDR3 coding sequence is TGTGCCAGCAGCTCCCCGGACTCCGGCCCCTATGGCTACACCTTC. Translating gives CASSSPDSGPYGYTF.

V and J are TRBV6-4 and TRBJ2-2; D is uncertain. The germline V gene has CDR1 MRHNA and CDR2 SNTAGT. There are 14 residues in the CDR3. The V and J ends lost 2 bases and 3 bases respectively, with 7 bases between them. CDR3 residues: CASSDGLDTGELFF. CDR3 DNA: TGTGCCAGCAGTGACGGTCTGGACACCGGGGAGCTGTTTTTT.

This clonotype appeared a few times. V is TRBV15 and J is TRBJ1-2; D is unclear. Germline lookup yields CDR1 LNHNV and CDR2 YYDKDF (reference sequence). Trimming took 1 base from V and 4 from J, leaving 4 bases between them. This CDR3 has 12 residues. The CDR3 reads CATSRAIYGYTF. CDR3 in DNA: TGTGCCACCAGCAGAGCCATCTATGGCTACACCTTC.

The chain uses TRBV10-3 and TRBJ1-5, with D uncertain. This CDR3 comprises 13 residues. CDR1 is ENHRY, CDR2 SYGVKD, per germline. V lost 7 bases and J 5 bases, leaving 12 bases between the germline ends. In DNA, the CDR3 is TGTGCCATCACGCCCGGGGTCGATCAGCCCCAGCATTTT. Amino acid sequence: CAITPGVDQPQHF.

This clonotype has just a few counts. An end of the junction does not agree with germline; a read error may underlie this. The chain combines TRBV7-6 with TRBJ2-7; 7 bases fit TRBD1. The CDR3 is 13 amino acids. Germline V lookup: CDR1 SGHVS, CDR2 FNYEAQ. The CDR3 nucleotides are TGTGCTAGCAGCCGTGGGACAGCCTACGAGCAGTACTTC. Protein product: CASSRGTAYEQYF.

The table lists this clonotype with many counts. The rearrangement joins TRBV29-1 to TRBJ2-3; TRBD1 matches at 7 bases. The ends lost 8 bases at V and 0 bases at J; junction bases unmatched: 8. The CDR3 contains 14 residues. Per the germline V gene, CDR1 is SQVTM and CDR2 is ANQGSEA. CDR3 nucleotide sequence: TGCAGCCAAAGACAGGGATCTAGCACAGATACGCAGTATTTT. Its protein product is CSQRQGSSTDTQYF.

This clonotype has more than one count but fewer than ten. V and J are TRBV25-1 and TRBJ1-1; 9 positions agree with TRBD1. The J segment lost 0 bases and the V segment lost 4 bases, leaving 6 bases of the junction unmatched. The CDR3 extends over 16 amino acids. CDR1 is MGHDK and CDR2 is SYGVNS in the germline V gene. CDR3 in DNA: TGTGCCAGCAGTGTTGGACAGGGGATTATGAACACTGAAGCTTTCTTT. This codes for CASSVGQGIMNTEAFF.

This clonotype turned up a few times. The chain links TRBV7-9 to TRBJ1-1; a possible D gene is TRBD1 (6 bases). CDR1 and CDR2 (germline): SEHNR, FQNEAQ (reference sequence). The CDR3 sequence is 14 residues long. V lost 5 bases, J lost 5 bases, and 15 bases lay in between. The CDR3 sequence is CASSIMGGRTEAFF. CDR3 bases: TGTGCCAGCAGCATCATGGGGGGGCGGACTGAAGCTTTCTTT. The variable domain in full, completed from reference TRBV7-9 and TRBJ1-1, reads DTGVSQNPRHKITKRGQNVTFRCDPISEHNRLYWYRQTLGQGPEFLTYFQNEAQLEKSRLLSDRFSAERPKGSFSTLEIQRTEQGDSAMYLCASSIMGGRTEAFFGQGTRLTVV.

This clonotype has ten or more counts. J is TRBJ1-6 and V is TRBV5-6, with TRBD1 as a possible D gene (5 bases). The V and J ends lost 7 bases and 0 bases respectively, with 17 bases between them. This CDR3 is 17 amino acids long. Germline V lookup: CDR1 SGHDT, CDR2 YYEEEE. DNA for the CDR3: TGTGCCAGCGCAGAAGGGGAAAGGTTCTCCTATAATTCACCCCTCCACTTT. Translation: CASAEGERFSYNSPLHF.